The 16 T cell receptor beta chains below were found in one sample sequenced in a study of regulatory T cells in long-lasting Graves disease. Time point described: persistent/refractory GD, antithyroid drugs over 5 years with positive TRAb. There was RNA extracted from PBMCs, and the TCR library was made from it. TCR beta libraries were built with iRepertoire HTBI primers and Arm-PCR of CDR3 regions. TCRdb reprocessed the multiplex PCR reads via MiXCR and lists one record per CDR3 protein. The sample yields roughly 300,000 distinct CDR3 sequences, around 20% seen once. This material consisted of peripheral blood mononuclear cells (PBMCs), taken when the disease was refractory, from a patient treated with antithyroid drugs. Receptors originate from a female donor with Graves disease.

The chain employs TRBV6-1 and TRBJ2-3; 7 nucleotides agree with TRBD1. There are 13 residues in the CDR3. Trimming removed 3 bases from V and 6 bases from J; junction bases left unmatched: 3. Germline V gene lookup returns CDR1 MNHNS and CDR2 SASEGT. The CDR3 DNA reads TGTGCCAGCAGTGAGCTACAGGGGGATACGCAGTATTTT. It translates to CASSELQGDTQYF.

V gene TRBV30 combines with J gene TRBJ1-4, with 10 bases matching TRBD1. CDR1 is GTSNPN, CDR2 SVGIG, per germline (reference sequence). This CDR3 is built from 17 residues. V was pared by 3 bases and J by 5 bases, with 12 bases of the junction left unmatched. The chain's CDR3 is CAWRTAGTGVLNEKLFF. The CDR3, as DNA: TGTGCCTGGAGAACAGCCGGGACAGGGGTACTAAATGAAAAACTGTTTTTT.

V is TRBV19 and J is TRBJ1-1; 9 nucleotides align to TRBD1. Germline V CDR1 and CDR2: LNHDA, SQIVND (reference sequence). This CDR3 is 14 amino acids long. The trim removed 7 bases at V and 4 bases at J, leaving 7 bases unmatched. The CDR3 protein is CASTWDRASTEAFF. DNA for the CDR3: TGTGCCAGTACCTGGGACAGGGCTAGCACTGAAGCTTTCTTT. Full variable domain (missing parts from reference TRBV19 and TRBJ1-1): DGGITQSPKYLFRKEGQNVTLSCEQNLNHDAMYWYRQDPGQGLRLIYYSQIVNDFQKGDIAEGYSVSREKKESFPLTVTSAQKNPTAFYLCASTWDRASTEAFFGQGTRLTVV.

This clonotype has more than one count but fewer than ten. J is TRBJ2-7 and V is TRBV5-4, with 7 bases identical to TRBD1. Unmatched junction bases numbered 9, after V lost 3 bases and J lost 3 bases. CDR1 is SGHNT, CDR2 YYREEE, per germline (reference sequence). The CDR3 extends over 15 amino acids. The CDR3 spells CASSWRQGSVYEQYF. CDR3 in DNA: TGTGCCAGCAGCTGGAGACAGGGATCGGTCTACGAGCAGTACTTC.

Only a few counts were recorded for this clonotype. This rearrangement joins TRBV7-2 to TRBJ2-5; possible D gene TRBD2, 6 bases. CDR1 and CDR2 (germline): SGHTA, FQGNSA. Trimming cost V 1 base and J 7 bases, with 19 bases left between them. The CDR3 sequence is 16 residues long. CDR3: CASSLVFTGVGGTQYF. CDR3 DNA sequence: TGTGCCAGCAGCTTAGTGTTTACGGGGGTCGGGGGGACCCAGTACTTC.

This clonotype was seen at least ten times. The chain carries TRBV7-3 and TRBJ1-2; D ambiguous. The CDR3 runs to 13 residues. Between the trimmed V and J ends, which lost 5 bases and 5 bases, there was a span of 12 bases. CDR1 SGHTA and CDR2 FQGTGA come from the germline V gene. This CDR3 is CASSPARGYGYTF. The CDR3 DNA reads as TGTGCCAGCAGCCCCGCTCGGGGATATGGCTACACCTTC.

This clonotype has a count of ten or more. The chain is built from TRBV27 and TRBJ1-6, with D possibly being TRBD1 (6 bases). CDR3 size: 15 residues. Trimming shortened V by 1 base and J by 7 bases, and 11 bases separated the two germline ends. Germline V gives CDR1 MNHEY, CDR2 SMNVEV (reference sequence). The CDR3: CASSLYRVGNSPLHF. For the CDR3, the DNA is TGTGCCAGCAGTTTATACAGGGTTGGGAATTCACCCCTCCACTTT.

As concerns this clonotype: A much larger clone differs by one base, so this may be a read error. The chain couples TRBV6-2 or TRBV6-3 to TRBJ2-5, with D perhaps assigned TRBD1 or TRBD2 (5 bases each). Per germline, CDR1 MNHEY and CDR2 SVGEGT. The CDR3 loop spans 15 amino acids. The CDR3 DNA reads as TGTGCCAGCAGTGAACCTAATTGGGATTCGGGGACCCAGCACTTC. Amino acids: CASSEPNWDSGTQHF.

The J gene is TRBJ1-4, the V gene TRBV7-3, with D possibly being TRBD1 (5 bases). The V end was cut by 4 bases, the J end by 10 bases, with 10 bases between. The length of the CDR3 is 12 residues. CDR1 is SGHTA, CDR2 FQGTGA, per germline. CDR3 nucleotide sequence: TGTGCCAGCAGCTCCAGGGAGGGAAAACTGTTTTTT. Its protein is CASSSREGKLFF.

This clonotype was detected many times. The CDR3 nucleotides are TGTGCCAGCAGTTTAAGGGTCCCCAGTCCCGGGGAGCTGTTTTTT. Translated, it gives CASSLRVPSPGELFF. This chain uses TRBV28 with TRBJ2-2; no definite D call. The length of the CDR3 is 15 residues. Germline assignment: CDR1 MDHEN and CDR2 SYDVKM. V was shortened by 2 bases and J by 6 bases, with 13 bases between the two germline ends.

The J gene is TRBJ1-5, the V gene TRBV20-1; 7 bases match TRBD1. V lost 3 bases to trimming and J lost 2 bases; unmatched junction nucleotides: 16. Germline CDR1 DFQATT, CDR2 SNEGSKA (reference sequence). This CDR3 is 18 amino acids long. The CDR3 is CSARVTRQGGMGNQPQHF. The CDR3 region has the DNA TGCAGTGCTAGGGTTACCCGACAGGGCGGTATGGGCAATCAGCCCCAGCATTTT.

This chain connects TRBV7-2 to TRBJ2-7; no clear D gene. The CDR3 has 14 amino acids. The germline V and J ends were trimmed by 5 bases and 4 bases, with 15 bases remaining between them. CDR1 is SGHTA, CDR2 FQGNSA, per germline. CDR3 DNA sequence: TGTGCCAGCAGCCCCACGGGTCGGGTTTACGAGCAGTACTTC. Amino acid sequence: CASSPTGRVYEQYF. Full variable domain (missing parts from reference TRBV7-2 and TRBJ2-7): GAGVSQSPSNKVTEKGKDVELRCDPISGHTALYWYRQSLGQGLEFLIYFQGNSAPDKSGLPSDRFSAERTGGSVSTLTIQRTQQEDSAVYLCASSPTGRVYEQYFGPGTRLTVT.

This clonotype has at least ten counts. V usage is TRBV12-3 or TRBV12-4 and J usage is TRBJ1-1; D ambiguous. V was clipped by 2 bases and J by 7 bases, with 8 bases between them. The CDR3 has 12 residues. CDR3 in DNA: TGTGCCAGCAGTTTACTAATCAGTGAAGCTTTCTTT. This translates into CASSLLISEAFF.

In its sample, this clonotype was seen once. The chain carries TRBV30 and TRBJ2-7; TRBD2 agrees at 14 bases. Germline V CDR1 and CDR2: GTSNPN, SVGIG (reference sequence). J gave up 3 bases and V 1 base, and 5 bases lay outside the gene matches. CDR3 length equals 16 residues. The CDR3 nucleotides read TGTGCCTGGAGTGAGACTAGCGGGAGGGCCCTCTACGAGCAGTACTTC. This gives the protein CAWSETSGRALYEQYF.

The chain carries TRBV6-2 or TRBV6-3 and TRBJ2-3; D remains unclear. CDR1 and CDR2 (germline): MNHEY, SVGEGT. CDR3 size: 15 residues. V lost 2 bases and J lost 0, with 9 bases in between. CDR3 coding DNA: TGTGCCAGCAGTTACCGGACCGAGAGCACAGATACGCAGTATTTT. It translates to CASSYRTESTDTQYF.

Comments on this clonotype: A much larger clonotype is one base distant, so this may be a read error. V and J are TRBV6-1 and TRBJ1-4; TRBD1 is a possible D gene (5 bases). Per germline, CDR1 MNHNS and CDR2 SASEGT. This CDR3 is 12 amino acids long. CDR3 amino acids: CASRPGNGKLFF. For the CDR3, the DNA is TGTGCCAGCCGTCCAGGGAATGGAAAACTGTTTTTT.